The 25 T cell receptor beta chains presented below share a single source sample, sequenced in a study of cytomegalovirus exposure and HLA in healthy donors. In the PCR, 60 Vbeta and 13 Jbeta primers were used. The repertoire was sequenced with immunoSEQ multiplex PCR; TCRdb's copy has only in-frame clones and lacks some. The sample has about 160,000 clones, 76% seen once. Sequencing was carried out using PBMCs. The origin of the receptors is a female donor in good health and CMV-seronegative.

This CDR3 is CSVPAPGNTGELFF. The CDR3 DNA reads TGCAGCGTCCCGGCGCCGGGGAACACCGGGGAGCTGTTTTTT. The V and J genes are TRBV29-1 and TRBJ2-2; no firm D call. Trimming removed 6 bases from V and 1 base from J, with 12 bases in between. CDR1 is SQVTM and CDR2 is ANQGSEA in the germline V gene. This CDR3 is built from 14 residues.

The chain is built from TRBV29-1 and TRBJ2-5; the D is unclear. The J call may be wrong; the DNA end is better matched by TRBJ2-7. CDR1 is SQVTM and CDR2 is ANQGSEA in the germline V gene. The CDR3 totals 11 residues. The chain's CDR3 is CSVLNTYEQYF. CDR3 bases: TGCAGCGTCCTTAATACCTACGAGCAGTACTTC.

This chain uses TRBV19 with TRBJ1-3; D is uncertain. Trimming took 3 bases from V and 1 from J, leaving 7 bases between them. Germline loops: CDR1 LNHDA, CDR2 SQIVND (reference sequence). The CDR3 runs to 14 residues. In DNA, the CDR3 is TGTGCCAGTAGTATGCAGGAATCTGGAAACACCATATATTTT. This sequence encodes CASSMQESGNTIYF.

The chain has TRBV6-5 and TRBJ1-4; TRBD1 matches at 8 bases. The CDR3 is 14 amino acids. The germline gives CDR1 MNHEY, CDR2 SVGAGI. V lost 0 bases to trimming and J lost 10 bases; unmatched junction nucleotides: 4. CDR3 protein: CASSYSTGAGKLFF. For the CDR3, the DNA is TGTGCCAGCAGTTACTCGACAGGGGCGGGAAAACTGTTTTTT.

The chain combines TRBV27 with TRBJ2-7; 11 bases fit TRBD1. Per germline, CDR1 MNHEY and CDR2 SMNVEV (reference sequence). V was pared by 4 bases and J by 4 bases, with 9 bases of the junction left unmatched. The CDR3 contains 16 residues. CDR3 in amino acids: CASSSRRTGGFYEQYF. CDR3 nucleotides: TGTGCCAGCAGTTCCCGTCGGACAGGGGGCTTTTACGAGCAGTACTTC.

The count of this clone is one. The V and J genes are TRBV7-9 and TRBJ2-7, with D uncertain. Trimming pared 4 bases from V and 0 bases from J, leaving 10 bases between. CDR1 SEHNR and CDR2 FQNEAQ come from the germline V gene (reference sequence). There are 14 residues in the CDR3. The CDR3 DNA sequence: TGTGCCAGCAGCTCTCTCGAGAGCTCCTACGAGCAGTACTTC. The encoded protein is CASSSLESSYEQYF.

This chain connects TRBV9 to TRBJ2-4, with D unresolved. The V gene's germline CDR1 is SGDLS and CDR2 YYNGEE. Trimming stripped 0 bases from V and 0 bases from J, with 10 bases between. The CDR3 totals 16 residues. DNA of the CDR3: TGTGCCAGCAGCGTAGGAGCATACTCAGCCAAAAACATTCAGTACTTC. Protein sequence: CASSVGAYSAKNIQYF.

This chain connects TRBV4-3 to TRBJ2-4; 9 bases are shared with TRBD2. V lost 4 bases, J lost 1 base, and 14 bases stayed unmatched. The CDR3 runs 19 residues. Germline V gives CDR1 LGHNA, CDR2 YSLEER. The CDR3 loop is CASSPHGIAGVRAKNIQYF. Written as DNA, the CDR3 is TGCGCCAGCAGCCCTCATGGGATAGCGGGAGTACGGGCCAAAAACATTCAGTACTTC.

The chain carries TRBV6-6 and TRBJ2-2; unclear D gene. Germline lookup yields CDR1 MNHNY and CDR2 SVGAGI (reference sequence). Trimming removed 6 bases at V and 6 bases at J, with 8 bases between. CDR3 length: 12 amino acids. This CDR3 is CASRLEAGELFF. The CDR3 DNA is TGTGCCAGCAGGCTAGAAGCCGGGGAGCTGTTTTTT.

The CDR3 bases are TGTGCCAGTAGTTCCGGGACAGGGCTCTTAGGGGAGCAGTTCTTC. Residues: CASSSGTGLLGEQFF. The genes are TRBV19 and TRBJ2-1; TRBD1 aligns across 9 bases. Germline trimming cut 5 bases from V and 10 bases from J; bases unmatched to any gene: 12. The CDR3 sequence is 15 residues long. Germline V gene lookup returns CDR1 LNHDA and CDR2 SQIVND (reference sequence). The whole variable domain, remainder taken from reference TRBV19 and TRBJ2-1, is DGGITQSPKYLFRKEGQNVTLSCEQNLNHDAMYWYRQDPGQGLRLIYYSQIVNDFQKGDIAEGYSVSREKKESFPLTVTSAQKNPTAFYLCASSSGTGLLGEQFFGPGTRLTVL.

A few counts support this clone. Germline is not matched at one junction end, which may reflect a read error. DNA for the CDR3: TGTGCTAGCAGCTTAGGACTCTCGGGCCAAGAGACCCAGTACTTC. Protein product: CASSLGLSGQETQYF. The chain joins TRBV7-7 to TRBJ2-5, with a tentative D call TRBD2 (5 bases). CDR3 size: 15 residues. Germline values: CDR1 SSHAT, CDR2 FNYEAQ (reference sequence).

This rearrangement joins TRBV28 to TRBJ1-2; D gene uncertain. Germline lookup yields CDR1 MDHEN and CDR2 SYDVKM. The CDR3 is 17 amino acids. V lost 6 bases, J lost 4 bases, and 24 bases lay in between. CDR3 sequence reads: CASRGGSLGLTGYGYTF. The CDR3 coding sequence is TGTGCCAGCAGGGGAGGTTCTCTTGGCCTAACGGGCTATGGCTACACCTTC.

The chain uses TRBV23-1 and TRBJ2-3; 11 bases are a match to TRBD2. TRBV23-1 carries the ORF label, with uncertain function. This CDR3 spans 19 amino acids. Trimming took 1 base from V and 7 from J; bases not matched to a gene: 16. The CDR3 region is CASSQFNWSLAGEVNTQYF. Here the CDR3 DNA reads TGCGCCAGCAGTCAATTTAATTGGTCACTAGCGGGAGAAGTAAATACGCAGTATTTT.

As regards this clone: A junction boundary mismatches the germline segment, possibly from a read error. V usage is TRBV11-2 and J usage is TRBJ2-6; D may be TRBD2 (6 bases). This CDR3 is 19 amino acids long. CDR1 is SGHAT, CDR2 FQNNGV, per germline. For the CDR3, the DNA is TGTGCCAGCAGCCTCCTTCGGGACTCGCAACTCTCTGGGGCCAACGGCCTGACTTTC. Amino acids: CASSLLRDSQLSGANGLTF.

This chain joins TRBV15 and TRBJ2-1; D gene ambiguous. Deletions cut 1 base from V and 0 bases from J, with 7 bases between. Germline CDR1 LNHNV, CDR2 YYDKDF (reference sequence). The CDR3 totals 15 residues. CDR3 in amino acids: CATSRGASSYNEQFF. The CDR3 DNA follows: TGTGCCACCAGCAGAGGGGCTTCCTCCTACAATGAGCAGTTCTTC.

CDR3: CASSLELADSYEQYF. Written as DNA, the CDR3 is TGTGCCAGCAGCTTAGAGCTAGCGGACTCCTACGAGCAGTACTTC. The chain links TRBV11-2 to TRBJ2-7; the match to TRBD2 covers 7 bases. The CDR3 totals 15 residues. After removal of 0 bases from V and 0 bases from J, the junction contained 2 bases not matched to a gene. Germline V lookup: CDR1 SGHAT, CDR2 FQNNGV. Full variable domain (missing parts from reference TRBV11-2 and TRBJ2-7): EAGVAQSPRYKIIEKRQSVAFWCNPISGHATLYWYQQILGQGPKLLIQFQNNGVVDDSQLPKDRFSAERLKGVDSTLKIQPAKLEDSAVYLCASSLELADSYEQYFGPGTRLTVT.

The gene calls are TRBV13 and TRBJ2-1; 9 nucleotides align to TRBD1. The CDR3 runs to 16 residues. Germline values: CDR1 PRHDT, CDR2 FYEKMQ (reference sequence). The junction had 5 bases not matched to a gene; V was cut back by 1 base and J by 4 bases. The CDR3 nucleotides are TGTGCCAGCAGCTTAGTTCCGGGACAGGGATACAATGAGCAGTTCTTC. Protein product: CASSLVPGQGYNEQFF.

The genes are TRBV11-2 and TRBJ2-7; TRBD1 agrees at 10 bases. The CDR3 is made up of 15 amino acids. V lost 0 bases to trimming and J lost 1 base; unmatched junction nucleotides: 0. Germline CDR1 is SGHAT and CDR2 is FQNNGV. CDR3 sequence (DNA): TGTGCCAGCAGCTTAGAGGGACAGGGGTCCTACGAGCAGTACTTC. Translated, it gives CASSLEGQGSYEQYF.

The chain links TRBV6-1 to TRBJ2-7; possibly TRBD1 for D (5 bases). The length of the CDR3 is 13 residues. V was pared by 8 bases and J by 10 bases, with 21 bases between. Germline CDR1 MNHNS, CDR2 SASEGT. CDR3 protein: CASLTGGAPTQYF. CDR3 nucleotides: TGTGCCAGCTTGACGGGTGGGGCACCGACACAGTACTTC.

This clone appeared a few times. This rearrangement joins TRBV6-5 to TRBJ2-7; weak D call: TRBD1 (6 bases). Between the trimmed V and J ends, which lost 4 bases and 3 bases, there was a span of 16 bases. Germline V gene sequence: CDR1 MNHEY, CDR2 SVGAGI. The CDR3 is 15 amino acids. CDR3 DNA sequence: TGTGCCAGCAGTTCCCCACCTCCGGGACACTACGAGCAGTACTTC. Amino acid sequence: CASSSPPPGHYEQYF.

The gene calls are TRBV11-1 and TRBJ1-6; D is unclear. CDR3 length: 13 amino acids. Per germline, CDR1 SGHAT and CDR2 FQDESV (reference sequence). The ends were cut back, 1 base at V and 9 bases at J, with 7 bases in the middle. The CDR3 DNA is TGTGCCAGCAGCTTAGGGTCGAGTTCACCCCTCCACTTT. Its translation: CASSLGSSSPLHF.

The chain employs TRBV5-4 and TRBJ1-3; D possibly corresponds to TRBD1 (6 bases). Germline V gene lookup returns CDR1 SGHNT and CDR2 YYREEE (reference sequence). CDR3 size: 17 residues. The V and J ends lost 4 bases and 1 base respectively, with 18 bases between them. CDR3 sequence reads: CASSPYSGTTSGNTIYF. CDR3 DNA: TGTGCCAGCAGCCCCTACTCCGGGACAACGTCTGGAAACACCATATATTTT. Drawing the rest from reference TRBV5-4 and TRBJ1-3, the complete variable domain is ETGVTQSPTHLIKTRGQQVTLRCSSQSGHNTVSWYQQALGQGPQFIFQYYREEENGRGNFPPRFSGLQFPNYSSELNVNALELDDSALYLCASSPYSGTTSGNTIYFGEGSWLTVV.

V is TRBV2 and J is TRBJ1-4, with TRBD1 as a possible D gene (5 bases). CDR1 SNHLY and CDR2 FYNNEI come from the germline V gene. The CDR3 runs to 15 residues. Trimming took off 8 bases at V and 0 bases at J, with 13 bases between the two ends. The CDR3 DNA reads TGTGCCAGCGTACCCCAGGGTGCAACTAATGAAAAACTGTTTTTT. Its protein is CASVPQGATNEKLFF.

The J gene is TRBJ2-2, the V gene TRBV19; D not resolved. Germline V gene sequence: CDR1 LNHDA, CDR2 SQIVND (reference sequence). Trimming took off 7 bases at V and 1 base at J, with 4 bases between the two ends. The CDR3 sequence is 12 residues long. This CDR3 is CASKRNTGELFF. The CDR3 region has the DNA TGTGCCAGTAAGAGGAACACCGGGGAGCTGTTTTTT.

This clone occurred a few times. This chain connects TRBV7-2 to TRBJ2-7; the D gene is possibly TRBD1 (5 bases). Germline CDR1 SGHTA, CDR2 FQGNSA. CDR3 length: 16 residues. Trimming left V 5 bases short and J 0 bases short, with 17 bases between. The CDR3 DNA sequence: TGTGCCAGCAGCCCCTGGGTCGGGCAGGGCTCCTACGAGCAGTACTTC. Translated, it gives CASSPWVGQGSYEQYF.